These T cell receptor beta chains were read from a single sample in a study of technical replicates of blood from a handful of donors. Profiled with immunoSEQ multiplex PCR; TCRdb holds only in-frame clones, not every one. The repertoire holds around 13,000 clones, roughly 87% seen once, with roughly 12% in the top ten. Material for sequencing was PBMCs. These receptors were obtained from a human donor in good health. Each CDR3 is given with its conserved first and last residue. The order of the fields is D gene, V gene, J gene, clone size, CDR3 DNA, CDR3 protein. A D gene is named only where the DNA matches it firmly. Rows give clone size only sometimes, using once, few, many, or a class for an expanded clone.

D: TRBD1; V: TRBV19; J: TRBJ2-3; size: NA; DNA: TGTGCCAGTAGCCTGGGACAGGCCACAGATACGCAGTATTTT; CDR3: CASSLGQATDTQYF
D: TRBD1; V: TRBV6-1; J: TRBJ2-7; size: NA; DNA: TGTGCCAGCCTCCCAAGGCACAGGGGGCCCTACGAGCAGTACTTC; CDR3: CASLPRHRGPYEQYF
D: NA; V: TRBV4-2; J: TRBJ1-5; size: NA; DNA: TGTGCCAGCAGCCAAGAGGTAACAGGCAATCAGCCCCAGCATTTT; CDR3: CASSQEVTGNQPQHF
D: TRBD2; V: TRBV2; J: TRBJ2-7; size: NA; DNA: TGTGCCAGCAGTGAGCCGACTAGCGGGGTCACCTACGAGCAGTACTTC; CDR3: CASSEPTSGVTYEQYF
D: NA; V: TRBV5-1; J: TRBJ1-5; size: NA; DNA: TGCGCCAGCAGCTTGTCAGGGGCCCCCGACCCCCAGCATTTT; CDR3: CASSLSGAPDPQHF
D: NA; V: TRBV19; J: TRBJ2-7; size: few; DNA: TGTGCCAGTAGTATGTCGGGGGAATCCTACGAGCAGTACTTC; CDR3: CASSMSGESYEQYF
D: TRBD2; V: TRBV7-8; J: TRBJ2-7; size: NA; DNA: TGTGCCAGCAGTATAGCGGGAGCCCACGAGCAGTACTTC; CDR3: CASSIAGAHEQYF
D: NA; V: TRBV28; J: TRBJ2-5; size: NA; DNA: TGTGCCAGCAGTTTAGTCCTGTCGGCCCAGTACTTC; CDR3: CASSLVLSAQYF
D: TRBD2; V: TRBV19; J: TRBJ2-3; size: NA; DNA: TGTGCCAGTAGTCCTAGCGGGAAGGGGGCAGATACGCAGTATTTT; CDR3: CASSPSGKGADTQYF
D: TRBD1; V: TRBV7-8; J: TRBJ1-1; size: NA; DNA: TGTGCCAGCAGCTTGGGTAAGGACAGGGTGCGGGCTGAAGCTTTCTTT; CDR3: CASSLGKDRVRAEAFF
D: TRBD2; V: TRBV7-9; J: TRBJ2-3; size: NA; DNA: TGTGCCAGCAGCTCCATAGCGGGAGGCACAGATACGCAGTATTTT; CDR3: CASSSIAGGTDTQYF
D: NA; V: TRBV4-1; J: TRBJ1-1; size: NA; DNA: TGCGCCAGCAGCCAAGAAGAGGGTGGGGGGTCCACTGAAGCTTTCTTT; CDR3: CASSQEEGGGSTEAFF
D: NA; V: TRBV6-1; J: TRBJ1-1; size: NA; DNA: TGTGCCAGCAGTGAATACACAGGTGGGAACACTGAAGCTTTCTTT; CDR3: CASSEYTGGNTEAFF
D: TRBD2; V: TRBV4-2; J: TRBJ2-7; size: NA; DNA: TGTGCCAGCAGCCAAGAGCGGGAGGGCTCCTACGAGCAGTACTTC; CDR3: CASSQEREGSYEQYF
D: NA; V: TRBV11-2; J: TRBJ2-5; size: NA; DNA: TGTGCCAGCAGCTTCGGAGAGACCCAGTACTTC; CDR3: CASSFGETQYF
D: TRBD1; V: TRBV28; J: TRBJ1-2; size: few; DNA: TGTGCCAGCAGTGGACAGGGGGTGGTTTCGAACTATGGCTACACCTTC; CDR3: CASSGQGVVSNYGYTF
D: NA; V: TRBV19; J: TRBJ1-1; size: few; DNA: TGTGCCAGTAGTATAGCACAGGGTAACGGTGTGAACACTGAAGCTTTCTTT; CDR3: CASSIAQGNGVNTEAFF
D: NA; V: TRBV21-1; J: TRBJ2-7; size: few; DNA: TGTGCCAGCAGCAAAAAGACAGGGGGCGAGCAGTACTTC; CDR3: CASSKKTGGEQYF
D: TRBD1; V: TRBV5-8; J: TRBJ2-2; size: NA; DNA: TGTGCCAGCAGCTTGGAGGGATTGACAGGGGAGAACACCGGGGAGCTGTTTTTT; CDR3: CASSLEGLTGENTGELFF
D: NA; V: TRBV30; J: TRBJ2-3; size: NA; DNA: TGTGCCTGGAGTGTACTGGCGGGACCCACAGATACGCAGTATTTT; CDR3: CAWSVLAGPTDTQYF
D: TRBD1; V: TRBV27; J: TRBJ2-1; size: NA; DNA: TGTGCCAGCTCCGGGGACAGGGGGCACAATGAGCAGTTCTTC; CDR3: CASSGDRGHNEQFF
D: NA; V: TRBV7-3; J: TRBJ2-7; size: NA; DNA: TGTGCCAGCAGCTCGCTGGACAGATACGAGCAGTACTTC; CDR3: CASSSLDRYEQYF
D: NA; V: TRBV6-5; J: TRBJ1-2; size: NA; DNA: TGTGCCAGCAGTTACGGTAGCGGCCTCCGAGGAAATGGCTACACCTTC; CDR3: CASSYGSGLRGNGYTF
D: TRBD1; V: TRBV11-3; J: TRBJ2-2; size: NA; DNA: TGTGCCAGCAGCGGATGGGACAGCGACACCGGGGAGCTGTTTTTT; CDR3: CASSGWDSDTGELFF
D: NA; V: TRBV19; J: TRBJ1-1; size: NA; DNA: TGTGCCAGTAGCTCGGAGCGGACAGAAAACACTGAAGCTTTCTTT; CDR3: CASSSERTENTEAFF
D: TRBD2; V: TRBV6-6; J: TRBJ2-5; size: NA; DNA: TGTGCCAGCAGCACAAGGGAGGGGGAGACCCAGTACTTC; CDR3: CASSTREGETQYF
D: NA; V: TRBV21-1; J: TRBJ1-5; size: NA; DNA: TGTGCCAGCAGCAAAGGGGCTTGCAATCAGCCCCAGCATTTT; CDR3: CASSKGACNQPQHF
D: NA; V: TRBV5-1; J: TRBJ2-3; size: NA; DNA: TGCGCCAGCAGCTTGGCCGTGAGGGCCCCTAGCACAGATACGCAGTATTTT; CDR3: CASSLAVRAPSTDTQYF
D: NA; V: TRBV2; J: TRBJ2-2; size: once; DNA: TGTGCCAGCAAGGAACAGGGCCTAACCGGGGAGCTGTTTTTT; CDR3: CASKEQGLTGELFF
D: TRBD2; V: TRBV12-5; J: TRBJ2-1; size: NA; DNA: TGTGCTAGTGCACAGTCCTATTCTAGCGGGAGGGCCGAGGGTGAGCAGTTCTTC; CDR3: CASAQSYSSGRAEGEQFF
D: NA; V: TRBV6-4; J: TRBJ2-3; size: NA; DNA: TGTGCCAGCAGCCAAGGACTTCGCACAGATACGCAGTATTTT; CDR3: CASSQGLRTDTQYF
D: TRBD1; V: TRBV9; J: TRBJ2-1; size: NA; DNA: TGTGCCAGCAGCGGCGGAGACAGGGCCTACAATGAGCAGTTCTTC; CDR3: CASSGGDRAYNEQFF
D: NA; V: TRBV5-1; J: TRBJ2-1; size: NA; DNA: TGCGCCAGCAGCTTTGAGTCTTACAGGGAGCAGTTCTTC; CDR3: CASSFESYREQFF
D: NA; V: TRBV9; J: TRBJ1-3; size: once; DNA: TGTGCCAGCAGCGCCCAGGCTCCTTCCTCTGGAAACACCATATATTTT; CDR3: CASSAQAPSSGNTIYF
D: TRBD1; V: TRBV5-6; J: TRBJ2-3; size: NA; DNA: TGTGCCAGCAGCTTACAGGGGGCGAGCACAGATACGCAGTATTTT; CDR3: CASSLQGASTDTQYF
D: NA; V: TRBV7-8; J: TRBJ2-7; size: NA; DNA: TGTGCCAGCAGCTCTCGAGGCGAGCAGTACTTC; CDR3: CASSSRGEQYF
D: TRBD2; V: TRBV5-4; J: TRBJ2-3; size: NA; DNA: TGTGCCAGCAGCGGGACTAGCGGGGAAGGAACAGATACGCAGTATTTT; CDR3: CASSGTSGEGTDTQYF
D: TRBD1; V: TRBV2; J: TRBJ2-4; size: once; DNA: TGTGCCAGCAGTGAAGGACAGGGTGGAAACATTCAGTACTTC; CDR3: CASSEGQGGNIQYF
D: NA; V: TRBV27; J: TRBJ2-3; size: NA; DNA: TGTGCCAGCAGTCCACCTCTGGGGGGTACGCAGTATTTT; CDR3: CASSPPLGGTQYF
D: NA; V: TRBV6-1; J: TRBJ1-1; size: NA; DNA: TGTGCCAGCAGTGCGAACAGCTTGAACACTGAAGCTTTCTTT; CDR3: CASSANSLNTEAFF
D: NA; V: TRBV7-9; J: TRBJ2-7; size: few; DNA: TGTGCCAGCAGCCAGACAGCTCAACCTTGGGAGCAGTACTTC; CDR3: CASSQTAQPWEQYF
D: TRBD2; V: TRBV11-3; J: TRBJ2-1; size: NA; DNA: TGTGCCAGCAGCCCTGGGATTAGCGGGAGCAATGAGCAGTTCTTC; CDR3: CASSPGISGSNEQFF
D: TRBD1; V: TRBV11-2; J: TRBJ2-1; size: once; DNA: TGTGCCAGCAGCTTTGACAGGGGGCGGGTTGAGCAGTTCTTC; CDR3: CASSFDRGRVEQFF
D: NA; V: TRBV7-2; J: TRBJ2-5; size: NA; DNA: TGTGCCAGCAGCTTAGCGAATCAGGAGACCCAGTACTTC; CDR3: CASSLANQETQYF
D: NA; V: TRBV2; J: TRBJ2-7; size: few; DNA: TGTGCCAGCCAGCAGTCCTTCCTACAGGGAACCTACGAGCAGTACTTC; CDR3: CASQQSFLQGTYEQYF
D: NA; V: TRBV4-1; J: TRBJ2-7; size: NA; DNA: TGCGCCAGCAGCTCCAGGCACCGGGAAGGCTCCTACGAGCAGTACTTC; CDR3: CASSSRHREGSYEQYF
D: TRBD2; V: TRBV30; J: TRBJ2-3; size: NA; DNA: TGTGCCTGGAGCATGGGACTAGCGGGAAACACAGATACGCAGTATTTT; CDR3: CAWSMGLAGNTDTQYF
D: TRBD1; V: TRBV6-5; J: TRBJ1-5; size: NA; DNA: TGTGCCAGCAGTTCCCGGACAGGGGGCAATCAGCCCCAGCATTTT; CDR3: CASSSRTGGNQPQHF